The T cell receptor (beta chain) described here comes from a study of blood T cell repertoires in COVID-19. TCRdb's copy holds only in-frame clones and misses some; the assay was immunoSEQ multiplex PCR. This sample has 100,000 or so clones, with more than 75% found just once. The receptor was derived from a human donor in a cohort sampled during active COVID-19. Specimen: peripheral blood.

CDR3 sequence: CASSLSERNTQYF. DNA for the CDR3: TGTGCCAGCAGCTTGAGTGAGCGCAATACGCAGTATTTT. J is TRBJ2-3 and V is TRBV5-6; no firm D call. Germline V gene sequence: CDR1 SGHDT, CDR2 YYEEEE. Trimming removed 1 base from V and 7 bases from J, with 10 bases in between. There are 13 residues in the CDR3.